This TCR beta chain originates from a study of OX40 agonist ivuxolimab in advanced cancers. Looking at the study overall: Patients assigned to dose escalation were diagnosed with hepatocellular carcinoma, melanoma, renal cell or head and neck cancer. Partial response was recorded in three patients: one hepatocellular carcinoma and two cutaneous melanoma cases. Whole-study findings and limits: Low normalized T-cell clonal expansion was additionally recorded for some nonresponders.

The CDR3 extends over 15 amino acids. Germline V CDR1 and CDR2: SGHRS, YFSETQ. Trimming shortened V by 0 bases and J by 5 bases, and 14 bases separated the two germline ends. Patients with a history of autoimmune disease or on systemic immunosuppression were excluded. Profiled with immunoSEQ multiplex PCR; TCRdb holds only in-frame clones, not every one. The data show more than 25,000 clones, roughly 80% seen once. This clone turned up a few times. Its antigen is undetermined. The sequence was obtained from an adult with an advanced solid tumor such as melanoma, head and neck, liver or kidney cancer. This specimen was CD4+ or CD8+ T cells sorted from blood, taken in a trial of the OX40 agonist ivuxolimab. V and J are TRBV5-1 and TRBJ1-2; D might be TRBD1 (6 bases). This CDR3 reads CASSLAGGPYYGYTF. The CDR3 DNA is TGCGCCAGCAGCTTGGCGGGGGGGCCCTATTATGGCTACACCTTC.